This T cell receptor (beta chain) was sequenced for a study of blood T cells in healthy people across ages (dated by TCRdb to between 2014 and 2016). With regard to the full study: In model experiments, roughly one uniquely barcoded TCR beta cDNA molecule per two T cells was captured by template switching. Age-related changes in TCR beta repertoire diversity were measured in the study by deep sequencing normalized with unique cDNA molecular identifiers. Four age groups were formed from the donors: young (average approximately 15 years), middle-aged (just under 40), aged (about 62) and long-lived (around 82). Using the same blood draw, the study looked at two additional independent replicas of 1 million unique cDNA reads for two donors, one aged 18 to 30 and the other aged 80 or older. Donors of different ages were randomly distributed across sequencing lanes to avoid experimental bias.

Library method: 5' RACE. Sequencing was performed on an Illumina HiSeq 2500. The second PCR ran for roughly 7 to 11 cycles and used a J-beta primer mix along with a sample-barcoded 5' primer. A unique molecular identifier was introduced onto each TCR beta cDNA molecule by a template-switch 5' adaptor carrying 12 random nucleotides. Each sample yielded at least 2.5 million CDR3-containing paired-end reads. First-strand cDNA synthesis was performed from all RNA using the Mint cDNA synthesis kit, with priming by a TRBC-specific oligonucleotide. All cDNA was treated with uracil-DNA glycosylase and then went through a first 18-cycle PCR with the universal primers M1SS and BC2_uni_R. The authors' pipeline ran thus. Normalization of each sample was performed by random selection of 1 million high-quality reads, each carrying a distinct molecular identifier. Instead of being binned into consensus sequences, reads that shared molecular identifiers were thrown out. MiTCR, set to a Q25 quality threshold and the strictest error-elimination algorithm, was used for CDR3 identification, clonotype clustering and error correction. Lower-bound total TCR beta diversity was estimated with a nonparametric unseen species model using Euler transformation. TCRdb reanalyzed the raw reads on its own, using fastp at Q25 for trimming and MiXCR for clone calling, and kept in-frame beta chains. Each CDR3 protein gets just one entry, which takes the most common genes and DNA from the rows behind it. These V and J calls originate from TCRdb's pipeline instead of the authors' own analysis. Present in this sample are about 1.5 million distinct CDR3 sequences, less than 45% of which were seen just once. The top ten clonotypes cover under 5% of the sample.

From the cysteine through the phenylalanine, the CDR3 covers 16 amino acids. Left in the record is the CDR3 DNA by itself, 48 bases read in frame from the first base. Germline trimming: 3 bases from V, 0 bases from J; junction bases outside gene matches: 6. Reading the germline V gene gives CDR1 SGHRS and CDR2 YFSETQ. Remarks on this clonotype: What this receptor recognizes is not known. The record has no base qualities; no much larger clone is one base away.

Summary of the overall study and its limitations: The long-lived group showed more naive CD4+ T cells, fewer expanded clones and increased TCR diversity than the aged group, suggesting age selection. Since profiling was done on bulk unsorted PBMCs, naive and antigen-experienced compartments could not be conclusively compared. Donor CMV infection status was unknown, potentially confounding age-related changes in expanded clonotypes. Estimates of total diversity based on one million sequenced T cells were regarded as lower bounds and as underestimates. Observed TCR beta diversity per million T cells fell roughly linearly with age, and a significant reduction was already apparent by age about 43. A strong correlation was found between observed TCR beta diversity and the percentage of naive T cells measured by flow cytometry.

Donors were 30 to 45 systemically healthy Caucasian individuals from Russia aged roughly 6 to 100 years. Approximately 10 milliliters of peripheral blood were collected from each donor into EDTA-treated Vacutainer tubes. PBMCs were isolated by Ficoll-Paque density-gradient centrifugation, with at least 6 million obtained per sample. Total RNA, at least 6 micrograms per sample, was extracted from PBMCs with Trizol reagent. For every donor, an aliquot of PBMCs went through flow cytometry to measure the percentages of naive CD45RAhigh/CD27high T cells. The clonotype was recovered from a young woman in good health. The sequenced sample was blood. The rearranged chain carries TRBV5-1 and TRBJ1-5; 7 bases in the middle match TRBD1. The CDR3: CASSYGGTDSNQPQHF. The DNA sequence follows: TGCGCCAGCAGCTATGGGGGGACAGATAGCAATCAGCCCCAGCATTTT.